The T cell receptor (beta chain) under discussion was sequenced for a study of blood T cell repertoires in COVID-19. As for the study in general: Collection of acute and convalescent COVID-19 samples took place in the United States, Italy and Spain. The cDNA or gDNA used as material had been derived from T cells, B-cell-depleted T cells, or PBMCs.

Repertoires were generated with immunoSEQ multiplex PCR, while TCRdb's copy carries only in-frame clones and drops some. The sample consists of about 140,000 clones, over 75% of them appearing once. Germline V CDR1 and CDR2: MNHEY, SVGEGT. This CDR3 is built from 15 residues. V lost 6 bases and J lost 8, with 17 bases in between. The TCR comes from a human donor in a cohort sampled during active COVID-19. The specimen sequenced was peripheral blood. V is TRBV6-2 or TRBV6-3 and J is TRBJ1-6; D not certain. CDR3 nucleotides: TGTGCCAGCAGCGCAGGAGGCAAAGGATATTCACCCCTCCACTTT. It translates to CASSAGGKGYSPLHF.